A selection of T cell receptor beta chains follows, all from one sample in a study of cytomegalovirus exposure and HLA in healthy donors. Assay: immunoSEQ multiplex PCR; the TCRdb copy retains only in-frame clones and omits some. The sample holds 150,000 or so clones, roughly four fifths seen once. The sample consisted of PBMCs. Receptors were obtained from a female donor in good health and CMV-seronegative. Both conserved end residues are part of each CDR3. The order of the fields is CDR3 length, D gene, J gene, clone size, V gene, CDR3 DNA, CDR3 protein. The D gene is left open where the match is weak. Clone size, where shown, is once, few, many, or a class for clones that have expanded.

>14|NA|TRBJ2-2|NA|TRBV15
TGTGCCACCAGCAGAGACCGGGGCACCGGGGAGCTGTTTTTT
CATSRDRGTGELFF
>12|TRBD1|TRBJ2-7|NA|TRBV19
TGTGCCAGTAGTTCCCCAGGGGGCGAGCAGTACTTC
CASSSPGGEQYF
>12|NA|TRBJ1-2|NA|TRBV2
TGTGCCAGCAGACAGGGTATCGGCGGCTACACCTTC
CASRQGIGGYTF
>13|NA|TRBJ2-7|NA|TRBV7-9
TGTGCCAGCAGCTTATCCCAGGCCTACGAGCAGTACTTC
CASSLSQAYEQYF
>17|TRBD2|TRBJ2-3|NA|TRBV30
TGTGCCTGGATTACCCCGACCCATAGCGGGGACACAGATACGCAGTATTTT
CAWITPTHSGDTDTQYF
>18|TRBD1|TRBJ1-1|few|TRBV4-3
TGCGCCAGCAGCCAAGTCCGCACATATGCCCGGGACAGGGTGTGTTCTTTCTTT
CASSQVRTYARDRVCSFF
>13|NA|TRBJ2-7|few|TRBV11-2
TGTGCCAGCAGCTTAGTAACCTCCGGCGAGCAGTACTTC
CASSLVTSGEQYF
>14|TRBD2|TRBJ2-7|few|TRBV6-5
TGTGCCAGCAGTGAAGGGACTAGGAACTACGAGCAGTACTTC
CASSEGTRNYEQYF
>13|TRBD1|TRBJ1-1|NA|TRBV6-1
TGTGCCAGCAGACGACCGGGACAGACTGTTTGTTTCTTT
CASRRPGQTVCFF
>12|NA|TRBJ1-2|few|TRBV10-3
TGTGCCATAACACAGGGAAACTATGGCTACACCTTC
CAITQGNYGYTF
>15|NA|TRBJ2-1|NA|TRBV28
TGTGCCAGCCTAAAACGACAGTTCACCTACAATGAGCAGTTCTTC
CASLKRQFTYNEQFF
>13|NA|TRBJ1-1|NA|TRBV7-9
TGTGCCAGCAGCTTAGCGGAACCGACTGCAACTTTCTTT
CASSLAEPTATFF
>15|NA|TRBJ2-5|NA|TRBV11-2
TGTGCCAGCAGCTTAGTAAGGGGCCTAAAAGAGACCCAGTACTTC
CASSLVRGLKETQYF
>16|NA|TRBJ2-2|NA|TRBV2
TGTGCCAGCAGTGAAGCTGGACAGCGGAACACCGGGGAGCTGTTTTTT
CASSEAGQRNTGELFF
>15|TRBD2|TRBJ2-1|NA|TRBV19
TGTGCCAGTAGTATGGTGGGGGGGACTTTCAATGAGCAGTTCTTC
CASSMVGGTFNEQFF
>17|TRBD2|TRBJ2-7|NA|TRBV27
TGTGCCAGCAGTTCTCTCACTAGCGGGAGGGCCGGTTACGAGCAGTACTTC
CASSSLTSGRAGYEQYF
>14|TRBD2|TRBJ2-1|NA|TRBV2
TGTGCCAGCAAGCCGGGACTAGCGTGGGGCGAGCAGTTCTTC
CASKPGLAWGEQFF
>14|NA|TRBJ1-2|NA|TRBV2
TGTGCCAGCAGTGAAGGGGGGCTTTACTATGGCTACACCTTC
CASSEGGLYYGYTF
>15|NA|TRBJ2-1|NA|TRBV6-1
TGTGCCAGCAGGTTAGGGGGTGTCGGGTACAATGAGCAGTTCTTC
CASRLGGVGYNEQFF
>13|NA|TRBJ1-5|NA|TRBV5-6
TGTGCCAGCAGCTTTACAGGGAGTCAGCCCCAGCATTTT
CASSFTGSQPQHF
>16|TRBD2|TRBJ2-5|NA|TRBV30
TGTGCCTGGAGTACTAGCGGGAGGGGGACCCAAGAGACCCAGTACTTC
CAWSTSGRGTQETQYF
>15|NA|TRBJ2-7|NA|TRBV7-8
TGTGCCAGCAGGTCTACAGGATTAAGCGCCTACGAGCAGTACTTC
CASRSTGLSAYEQYF
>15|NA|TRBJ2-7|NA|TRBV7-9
TGTGCCAGCAGCCAAACAGCCCCCCTCTCCTACGAGCAGTACTTC
CASSQTAPLSYEQYF
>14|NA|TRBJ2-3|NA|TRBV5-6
TGTGCCAGCATCGACCCCAGGTTGGCAGATACGCAGTATTTT
CASIDPRLADTQYF